This TCR beta chain derives from a study of T-cell memory formation after mild COVID-19. This CDR3 comprises 13 residues. Trimming removed 3 bases from V and 13 bases from J; junction bases left unmatched: 10. CDR1 and CDR2 (germline): SGHRS, YFSETQ. TCRdb passed the 5' RACE reads through MiXCR, listing each CDR3 protein once. The sample has about 400,000 distinct CDR3 sequences; roughly 15% are singletons. This clonotype has a count of ten or more. The TCR comes from a young man who had mild COVID-19 (a few samples of this study predate the infection). Cell type and time point are not known. Sequencing input: PBMCs or a T cell subset sorted from them (not recorded which). J is TRBJ2-1 and V is TRBV5-1; 7 bases fit TRBD2. CDR3 protein: CASSSGTIAVQFF. The CDR3 nucleotides read TGCGCCAGCAGCTCTGGGACTATCGCAGTTCAGTTCTTC.